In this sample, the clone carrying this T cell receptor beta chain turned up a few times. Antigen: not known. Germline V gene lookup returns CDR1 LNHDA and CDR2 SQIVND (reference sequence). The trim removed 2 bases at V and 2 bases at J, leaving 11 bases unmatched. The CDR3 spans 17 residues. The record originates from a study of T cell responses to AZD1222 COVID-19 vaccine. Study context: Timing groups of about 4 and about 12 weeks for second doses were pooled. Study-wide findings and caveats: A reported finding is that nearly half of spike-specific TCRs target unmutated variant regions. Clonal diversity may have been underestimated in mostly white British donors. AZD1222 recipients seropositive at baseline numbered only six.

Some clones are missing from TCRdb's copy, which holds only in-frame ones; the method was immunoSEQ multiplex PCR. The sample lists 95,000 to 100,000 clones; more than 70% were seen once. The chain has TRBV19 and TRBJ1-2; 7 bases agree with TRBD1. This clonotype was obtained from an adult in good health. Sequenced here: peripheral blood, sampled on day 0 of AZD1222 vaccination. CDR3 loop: CASSIWDESQGNYGYTF. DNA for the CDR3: TGTGCCAGTAGTATATGGGATGAATCACAGGGGAACTATGGCTACACCTTC.